This T cell receptor (beta chain) was identified in a study of T cells after somatic rescue of genetic block (TCRdb year 2020). Background for the entire study: What the study looked at was long-term robustness, specifically in a T-cell system that came about through somatic rescue of a genetic block in T-cell development.

At the junction V is shortened by 0 bases and J by 4 bases, with 7 bases in between. The CDR1 and CDR2 encoded by the germline V gene are SGHRS and YFSETQ. Inclusive of the bounding cysteine and phenylalanine, the CDR3 is 14 residues long. The retained sequence is limited to the CDR3, 42 bases, with the frame set at the first base. Comment on this clone: The specificity of this receptor is unknown. Qualities for individual bases were not recorded, and no much larger clone is one base off. Distinct nucleotide sequences in the sample also encode this CDR3.

The protocol used for the library was the immunoSEQ multiplex PCR assay. What TCRdb holds here is the immuneACCESS table cut down to in-frame rearrangements. Part of the clones is not present; checked against another copy, under half of the missing clones reflect an unresolved V gene, and the others are unexplained. The sample has around 12,000 clones on record, around 74% of them singletons. Around 22% of the sample lies in the top ten. This clonotype was obtained from a boy younger than 18. Sequenced material: peripheral blood mononuclear cells (PBMCs). The chain was built from TRBV5-1 and TRBJ1-4; TRBD1 is possibly the D segment (5 matching bases). The DNA sequence reads TGCGCCAGCAGCTTGGGGCAGGGTAATGAAAAACTGTTTTTT. The translation is CASSLGQGNEKLFF.